The 18 T cell receptor beta chains below come from one sample, sequenced in a study of shared clonotypes between healthy human individuals (TCRdb year 2020). The method behind the library was the immunoSEQ multiplex PCR assay. This is the immuneACCESS table as TCRdb keeps it, with only in-frame sequences that have V and J called. A part of the clones is gone; compared with another copy, unresolved V genes explain less than half, and the rest is unexplained. A total of more than 2,000,000 clones appear in this sample, 85% to 95% of them only once. The ten largest clones capture under 0.45% of the sample. Specimen: naive CD4+ T cells from PBMCs. This specimen's cell subset or site label, interpreted: CD45RA+ positively selected. The receptor set was obtained from a man between 18 and 35 years old in good health. Some clones in this sample may be carry-over from other donors' samples.

The gene calls are TRBV5-1 and TRBJ2-7, with 7 bases matching TRBD2. V was clipped by 4 bases and J by 2 bases; unmatched bases: 9. The CDR3 runs to 15 residues. Germline CDR1 reads SGHRS; CDR2 reads YFSETQ. The CDR3 DNA reads TGCGCCAGCAGCGAGAGTACTAGCGAGGCCTACGAGCAGTACTTC. This codes for CASSESTSEAYEQYF.

The chain is built from TRBV27 and TRBJ2-5, with D unclear. The V end was cut by 8 bases, the J end by 5 bases, with 18 bases between. Germline CDR1 is MNHEY and CDR2 is SMNVEV (reference sequence). The CDR3 covers 14 residues. The CDR3 DNA reads TGTGCCAGCCGGCTGGGCAGTCGTCGGGAGACCCAGTACTTC. The encoded protein is CASRLGSRRETQYF.

The chain employs TRBV5-4 and TRBJ2-3, with TRBD1 identical over 8 bases. This CDR3 region has 12 residues. The V gene's germline CDR1 is SGHNT and CDR2 YYREEE (reference sequence). V lost 4 bases to trimming and J lost 10 bases; unmatched junction nucleotides: 5. CDR3: CASSGNRGAQYF. CDR3 nucleotides: TGTGCCAGCAGCGGAAACAGGGGGGCGCAGTATTTT.

The rearrangement uses TRBV5-1 and TRBJ2-4; 9 bases line up with TRBD1. This CDR3 has 16 amino acids. The J segment lost 6 bases and the V segment lost 0 bases, leaving 7 bases of the junction unmatched. Germline-derived CDR1 and CDR2 are SGHRS and YFSETQ. The CDR3 here is CASSLAGTGLRNIQYF. The DNA of the CDR3 is TGCGCCAGCAGCTTGGCTGGGACAGGGCTAAGAAACATTCAGTACTTC. Looking up the rest from reference TRBV5-1 and TRBJ2-4 gives the full variable domain: KAGVTQTPRYLIKTRGQQVTLSCSPISGHRSVSWYQQTPGQGLQFLFEYFSETQRNKGNFPGRFSGRQFSNSRSEMNVSTLELGDSALYLCASSLAGTGLRNIQYFGAGTRLSVL.

The gene calls are TRBV5-4 and TRBJ1-2; 10 bases are a match to TRBD1. Germline CDR1 and CDR2: SGHNT and YYREEE (reference sequence). CDR3 length: 14 amino acids. V shed 4 bases and J 7 bases; nucleotides not matched to a gene: 7. The CDR3 DNA reads TGTGCCAGCAGCGCCCGGGACAGGGGCCCTGGCTACACCTTC. Translated, it gives CASSARDRGPGYTF.

The chain combines TRBV30 with TRBJ2-7, with TRBD2 matching over 15 bases. The ends lost 2 bases at V and 4 bases at J; junction bases unmatched: 9. The germline CDR1 and CDR2 sequences are GTSNPN and SVGIG (reference sequence). The CDR3 runs to 17 residues. The chain's CDR3 is CAWSRGLAGGPDYEQYF. Written as DNA, the CDR3 is TGTGCCTGGAGTCGTGGACTAGCGGGAGGGCCGGATTACGAGCAGTACTTC.

For this clone: This sample also contains other DNA sequences that code for the same CDR3. This chain connects TRBV27 to TRBJ2-7, with 7 bases fitting TRBD1. Trimming cost V 4 bases and J 0 bases; bases outside gene matches: 6. CDR1 and CDR2 from the germline V gene are MNHEY and SMNVEV (reference sequence). CDR3 length: 15 amino acids. The CDR3 DNA reads as TGTGCCAGCAGTTCAACCGGGACAGTCTCCTACGAGCAGTACTTC. Its translation: CASSSTGTVSYEQYF.

V usage is TRBV30 and J usage is TRBJ1-4; D is possibly TRBD1 (6 bases). V was cut by 4 bases and J by 4 bases, with 10 bases left in between. Germline CDR1 and CDR2: GTSNPN and SVGIG (reference sequence). The CDR3 sequence is 13 residues long. For the CDR3, the DNA is TGTGCCTGGAATAGGGGGTATAATGAAAAACTGTTTTTT. This gives the protein CAWNRGYNEKLFF.

The J gene is TRBJ1-5, the V gene TRBV28; 8 positions match TRBD1. This CDR3 has 13 amino acids. V trimming: 7 bases; J trimming: 7 bases; junction bases outside the gene matches: 6. CDR1 is MDHEN, CDR2 SYDVKM, per germline. The CDR3 sequence: CASTDRGLQPQHF. For the CDR3, the DNA is TGTGCCAGCACCGACAGGGGCCTCCAGCCCCAGCATTTT.

As to this clone: At the DNA level, this CDR3 is encoded by other sequences in the same sample as well. The CDR3 here is CASSRGTDTQYF. CDR3 DNA: TGTGCCAGCAGCCGGGGCACAGATACGCAGTATTTT. This rearrangement joins TRBV11-3 to TRBJ2-3; D not certain. V dropped 5 bases and J dropped 1 base, with 4 bases sitting between them. CDR1 and CDR2 (germline): SGHNT, YENEEA. CDR3 length: 12 amino acids.

The chain couples TRBV2 to TRBJ2-2, with TRBD1 matching 8 bases. The CDR3 runs to 15 residues. CDR1 is SNHLY, CDR2 FYNNEI, per germline. Germline trimming cut 5 bases from V and 3 bases from J; bases unmatched to any gene: 5. CDR3 amino acids: CASSTTGAHTGELFF. The CDR3 nucleotides read TGTGCCAGCAGTACGACAGGGGCCCACACCGGGGAGCTGTTTTTT.

The chain links TRBV6-1 to TRBJ2-1; the D gene is possibly TRBD2 (6 bases). V gave up 4 bases and J gave up 3 bases, with 13 bases separating them. The CDR3 is 15 residues long. The V gene's germline CDR1 is MNHNS and CDR2 SASEGT. The CDR3 region is CASSVPRRDYNEQFF. The CDR3 DNA sequence: TGTGCCAGCAGTGTACCGCGGAGGGACTACAATGAGCAGTTCTTC.

As concerns this clone: This sample also contains other DNA sequences that code for the same CDR3. The CDR3 loop is CASSSGQGTDTQYF. CDR3 sequence (DNA): TGCGCCAGCAGCTCCGGACAGGGTACAGATACGCAGTATTTT. This chain connects TRBV5-1 to TRBJ2-3, with 8 bases lining up with TRBD1. After removal of 3 bases from V and 3 bases from J, the junction contained 3 bases not matched to a gene. Germline values: CDR1 SGHRS, CDR2 YFSETQ. This CDR3 contains 14 residues.

This clone was recorded only once. This chain joins TRBV30 and TRBJ2-1; weak D call: TRBD1 (5 bases). Germline values: CDR1 GTSNPN, CDR2 SVGIG (reference sequence). This CDR3 comprises 12 residues. Deletions cut 2 bases from V and 9 bases from J, with 11 bases between. The chain's CDR3 is CAWSLRVSEQFF. The CDR3 DNA reads TGTGCCTGGAGTCTCAGGGTGAGTGAGCAGTTCTTC.

This chain joins TRBV18 and TRBJ2-1; 10 positions agree with TRBD1. J gave up 8 bases and V 6 bases, and 10 bases lay outside the gene matches. This CDR3 region has 15 residues. CDR1 is KGHSH and CDR2 is LQKENI in the germline V gene. CDR3 loop: CASSQGQGILHEQFF. The CDR3 nucleotides are TGTGCCAGCTCCCAGGGACAGGGGATTCTACATGAGCAGTTCTTC.

This chain connects TRBV27 to TRBJ2-1, with D perhaps matching TRBD1 or TRBD2 (5 bases each). V gave up 4 bases and J gave up 10 bases, with 20 bases separating them. Germline V gene data show CDR1 as MNHEY and CDR2 as SMNVEV (reference sequence). This CDR3 is 15 amino acids long. CDR3 amino acids: CASSSAASGDPEQFF. CDR3 nucleotides: TGTGCCAGCAGTTCGGCTGCGTCTGGGGACCCCGAGCAGTTCTTC.

The rearrangement links TRBV7-2 to TRBJ2-5; D unclear. Between the trimmed V and J ends, which lost 5 bases and 3 bases, there was a span of 1 base. This CDR3 contains 10 residues. The germline V gene has CDR1 SGHTA and CDR2 FQGNSA. The CDR3 loop is CASSKETQYF. The DNA for the CDR3 is TGTGCCAGCAGCAAAGAGACCCAGTACTTC.

With regard to this clone: In the same sample, other DNA sequences code for this CDR3. This sequence joins TRBV5-1 and TRBJ2-1, with TRBD1 matching over 7 bases. The junction had 2 bases not matched to a gene; V was cut back by 2 bases and J by 3 bases. This CDR3 spans 14 amino acids. Germline CDR1 SGHRS, CDR2 YFSETQ. CDR3 region: CASSLGGGYNEQFF. In DNA, the CDR3 is TGCGCCAGCAGCTTAGGGGGCGGCTACAATGAGCAGTTCTTC.